This T cell receptor beta chain was sequenced during a study of T cell responses to AZD1222 COVID-19 vaccine (dated by TCRdb to the early 2020s). The study in broad terms: AZD1222 recipients whose second dose came at about 4 weeks and those whose second dose came at about 12 weeks were combined into one group, since spike-specific TCR depth and breadth did not differ between the two schedules. TCR sequencing covered roughly 230 trial participants: nearly 210 given two doses of AZD1222 and approximately 26 given two doses of MenACWY control vaccine. Enrollment into the trials was organized by age into subgroups of 18-55, 56-69 and 70-plus years, and those subgroups contained approximately 160, 26 and 62 TCR-sequenced participants, respectively.

CDR1 and CDR2, looked up from the germline V gene (reference sequence), are LNHDA and SQIVND. The CDR3 measures 14 amino acids from cysteine to phenylalanine. Only the CDR3 portion is preserved as DNA: 42 bases, with reading frame beginning at the first base. The V and J ends are trimmed by 6 bases and 3 bases, leaving 15 bases between them. General findings and caveats noted by the study authors: Reportedly, close to half of the unique spike-specific TCRs recognized epitopes lying outside the regions that are mutated in the B.1.351 and B.1.1.7 variants. Conclusions about previously exposed vaccinees are limited because only 6 or 7 AZD1222 recipients were SARS-CoV-2 seropositive at baseline. The whole spike protein was spanned by vaccine-associated CD4 TCRs, and dominant responses were seen in regions 160-218 and 743-854. In the small 56-69-year group, the increase in depth fell short of significance, most likely because of low power. A significant rise in spike-specific TCR breadth and depth was observed after two AZD1222 doses relative to day 0 and relative to MenACWY recipients. Participants were mostly white British, with more females than males. The authors suggested clonal diversity may have been underestimated. Because no day 14 peak-response samples were available, repertoires were characterized only after the peak T cell response.

The sample's time point label is to be understood as: baseline before first vaccination. Vaccinee samples were obtained from the UK trials COV001 and COV002, which included a single-blind randomized controlled phase 2/3 trial of AZD1222 (ChAdOx1 nCoV-19) in healthy adults. Trial participant PBMC samples were collected at day 0 and day 28 after the second dose for TCRbeta chain sequencing. The CDR3 regions of human TCRbeta chains were subjected to immunosequencing. The paper's processing steps were these. Repertoire TCRs were checked for matches against a reference library of SARS-CoV-2-specific TCRs that had been generated using the MIRA antigen-specificity platform. Breadth meant the fraction of unique TCRs that were SARS-CoV-2-associated, whereas depth meant the fraction of total T cells that were SARS-CoV-2-associated. Using the MIRA data, each spike-specific TCR was assigned both to the spike region to which the TCR was reactive and to a CD4 or CD8 class. Log10-transformed breadth and depth values were compared by one-way ANOVA with Sidak's multiple comparisons tests. The table comes from immuneACCESS by way of TCRdb, which keeps in-frame sequences with V and J called. Part of the clones is missing from these tables; in studies checked, under half for an unresolved V gene and the rest for unknown reasons. V and J calls and clone size are given by that table; D and trimming were obtained from the DNA. For this sample there are approximately 110,000 clones; roughly 90% appear just once. Jointly, the top ten make up approximately 4% of the sample.

To note about this clone: Its antigen specificity is not known. No quality values exist for individual bases; no much larger clone is one base distant.

This specimen was peripheral blood, taken on day 0 of AZD1222 vaccination. The TCR originated in an adult in good health. The chain uses TRBV19 and TRBJ2-7; the D segment could be TRBD2, given 7 matching bases. CDR3 loop: CASRAGDTGYEQYF. The DNA sequence reads TGTGCCAGTAGGGCGGGGGACACGGGCTACGAGCAGTACTTC.